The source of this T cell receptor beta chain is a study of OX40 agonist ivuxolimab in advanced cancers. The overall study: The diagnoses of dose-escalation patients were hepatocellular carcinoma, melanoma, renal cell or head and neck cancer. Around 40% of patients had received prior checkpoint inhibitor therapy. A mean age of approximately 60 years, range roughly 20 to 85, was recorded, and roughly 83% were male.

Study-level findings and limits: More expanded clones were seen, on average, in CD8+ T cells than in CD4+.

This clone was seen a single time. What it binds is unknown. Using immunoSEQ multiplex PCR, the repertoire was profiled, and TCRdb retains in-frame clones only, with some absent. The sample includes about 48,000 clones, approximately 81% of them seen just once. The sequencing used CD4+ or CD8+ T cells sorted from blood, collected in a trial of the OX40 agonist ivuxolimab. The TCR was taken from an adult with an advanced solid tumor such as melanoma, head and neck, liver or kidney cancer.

Here the CDR3 DNA reads TGTGCCAGCAGTGTATCTAGCGGGAATTACAATGAGCAGTTCTTC. Translated, it gives CASSVSSGNYNEQFF. The rearrangement links TRBV6-1 to TRBJ2-1; 9 bases are a match to TRBD2. CDR3 length: 15 residues. Germline V CDR1 and CDR2: MNHNS, SASEGT. After removal of 4 bases from V and 4 bases from J, the junction contained 5 bases not matched to a gene.